Reported below is one T cell receptor beta chain. The antigen is not known. Gene names follow the mouse nomenclature. The CDR3 is cut off 4 residues early in the read; its end comes from the germline J gene. A sort of pooled cutaneous lymph node cells used CD4, CD8alpha, NKG2D, NKG2ACE and other stains. The sequencing template was cDNA reverse transcribed from extracted RNA. Sequenced by immunoSEQ multiplex PCR; TCRdb stores in-frame clones only, minus some. The table lists around 300,000 clones, with no singletons. V shed 2 bases and J 5 bases; nucleotides not matched to a gene: 4. Germline CDR1 and CDR2: NSHNY and SYGAGN. The CDR3 runs to 14 residues. This sample is drawn from a study of CD8+ T cells in alopecia areata. Study as a whole: It was roughly 6-10-week-old female C3H/HeJ mice that received skin from roughly 6-12-month-old C3H/HeJ graft donors with spontaneous alopecia.

Findings and limits, study-wide: Clonality in lesional scalp, especially alopecia totalis/universalis, exceeded that of normal scalp.

Sequenced: CD4+ T cells sorted from a lymph node. This sequence originates from a C3H/HeJ mouse with alopecia areata. MHC haplotype of the strain: H2-k. The rearrangement joins TRBV13-1 to TRBJ2-1, with TRBD1 identical over 7 bases. The sequenced part of the CDR3 DNA is TGTGCCAGCAGTGAGCCCGGGACAGATGCT. Its protein is CASSEPGTDA. The full-length CDR3 reads as CASSEPGTDAEQFF.